This is a list of T cell receptor beta chains from one sample in a study of blood T cell repertoires in COVID-19. TCRdb's copy holds only in-frame clones and misses some; the assay was immunoSEQ multiplex PCR. The repertoire consists of over 150,000 clones, with around 80% occurring once and the leading ten covering 5.5% to 8%. The sample was peripheral blood. The receptors were gathered from a woman aged 40 to 55 with COVID-19, enrolled during active disease. Both conserved end residues are part of each CDR3. The D gene is left open where the match is weak. Rows may omit the clone size; those that give it use once, few, many or a size class.

j_gene,d_gene,abundance,v_gene,CDR3nt,CDR3aa
TRBJ2-5,-,many,TRBV2,TGTGCCAGCAGTGAAGGGCCAGGAGGCGAGACCCAGTACTTC,CASSEGPGGETQYF
TRBJ1-2,-,-,TRBV5-1,TGCGCCAGCAGCTTAAACTCAGGGTCAAACTATGGCTACACCTTC,CASSLNSGSNYGYTF
TRBJ2-7,TRBD2,-,TRBV18,TGTGCCAGCTCACCAGAACTAGCGGAACCTCCCTACGAGCAGTACTTC,CASSPELAEPPYEQYF
TRBJ2-7,-,-,TRBV4-2,TGTGCCAGCAGCCAAGATTTGGGGCCCCAATACGAGCAGTACTTC,CASSQDLGPQYEQYF
TRBJ2-7,TRBD1,few,TRBV20-1,TGCAGTGCGAAAACAGGGGTGGAGCAGTACTTC,CSAKTGVEQYF
TRBJ1-1,-,-,TRBV28,TGTGCCAGCGCTTACACCAACACTGAAGCTTTCTTT,CASAYTNTEAFF
TRBJ1-4,-,-,TRBV27,TGTGCCAGCAGTAAAGGGGGGGGAGAAAAACTGTTTTTT,CASSKGGGEKLFF
TRBJ1-3,-,-,TRBV19,TGTGCCAGTAGTATAACAGGGCCTGGAAACACCATATATTTT,CASSITGPGNTIYF
TRBJ1-3,-,-,TRBV5-1,TGCGCCAGCAGCCCCTCAGGGTTAGGAAACACCATATATTTT,CASSPSGLGNTIYF
TRBJ2-5,TRBD1,-,TRBV10-3,TGTGCCATCAGTGCAGGGGGCGCAGAGACCCAGTACTTC,CAISAGGAETQYF
TRBJ1-2,-,-,TRBV7-9,TGTGCCAGCCAAAAGGGCGGGGCCTCGGCTAACTATGGCTACACCTTC,CASQKGGASANYGYTF
TRBJ2-7,TRBD2,-,TRBV7-8,TGTGCCAGCAGCTCCCGGACTAGCGGGATCTACGAGCAGTACTTC,CASSSRTSGIYEQYF
TRBJ2-7,TRBD2,-,TRBV7-3,TGTGCCAGCAGCCGACTAGCGGGAGGGGGTTCCGAGCAGTACTTC,CASSRLAGGGSEQYF
TRBJ1-3,-,-,TRBV19,TGTGCCAGTAGTATGTCTGGGACTCAGGGAAACACCATATATTTT,CASSMSGTQGNTIYF
TRBJ2-4,-,once,TRBV28,TGTGCCAGCAGTCTCCCGACAACGGGAGACATTCAGTACTTC,CASSLPTTGDIQYF
TRBJ1-6,TRBD1,-,TRBV5-1,TGCGCCAGCAGCTCCCCGACAGGGAAGGGATCACCCCTCCACTTT,CASSSPTGKGSPLHF
TRBJ1-5,-,-,TRBV9,TGTGCCAGCAGCGTAAAGGGGCTTAGCAATCAGCCCCAGCATTTT,CASSVKGLSNQPQHF
TRBJ2-1,TRBD1,-,TRBV7-9,TGTGCCTATACAGGGGCCTACAATGAGCAGTTCTTC,CAYTGAYNEQFF
TRBJ2-5,-,-,TRBV27,TGTGCCAGCAGTTTCAAAGGGGGTGAGACCCAGTACTTC,CASSFKGGETQYF
TRBJ1-6,-,few,TRBV6-5,TGTGGGGCGCGGGCCGCCTATAATTCACCCCTCCACTTT,CGARAAYNSPLHF
TRBJ2-3,TRBD1,once,TRBV6-4,TGTGCCAGCAGTGCCGGGACAGGGGGGACAGATACGCAGTATTTT,CASSAGTGGTDTQYF
TRBJ2-3,-,-,TRBV24-1,TGTGCCACCAGAGGCTCAGGAACAGATACGCAGTATTTT,CATRGSGTDTQYF
TRBJ2-1,TRBD2,-,TRBV18,TGTGCCAGCTCACCGGCAAGCGGGAGAGGGATTGAGCAGTTCTTC,CASSPASGRGIEQFF
TRBJ1-5,-,-,TRBV5-1,TGCGCCAGGCAATGGACACCGGCCCAGCATTTT,CARQWTPAQHF